The next 18 T cell receptor beta chains were all read from a single sample in a study of T cells in Graves' hyperthyroidism and ophthalmopathy. There were TCR beta CDR3 regions amplified from RNA transcripts. First-round RT-PCR targeting the TCR CDR3 was performed with the HTBI primer set. TCRdb re-called the multiplex PCR reads through MiXCR, storing one row per CDR3 protein. The repertoire includes under 300,000 distinct CDR3 sequences, 10% to 15% of them detected once, and 6.5% to 10% sits in the top ten. The sequenced sample consisted of blood. Receptors were obtained from a woman in her twenties or thirties with Graves' hyperthyroidism that later progressed to Graves' ophthalmopathy.

The chain couples TRBV30 to TRBJ1-2, with TRBD1 matching 7 bases. With V trimmed by 5 bases and J by 5 bases, 14 bases remained unmatched. The CDR3 is 15 residues long. Germline V gene lookup returns CDR1 GTSNPN and CDR2 SVGIG (reference sequence). CDR3 coding DNA: TGTGCCTGGGGCCTGGGGGGACAGCGGCTATATGGCTACACCTTC. Encoded protein: CAWGLGGQRLYGYTF.

Many counts were recorded for this clonotype. The V gene is TRBV12-3 or TRBV12-4, the J gene TRBJ2-2; no clear D gene. The V end lost 6 bases, the J end lost 5 bases, and 13 bases lay between the germline ends. The CDR3 contains 14 residues. Written as DNA, the CDR3 is TGTGCCAGCAGCTCTTCGGTAGGGACCGGGGAGCTGTTTTTT. This sequence encodes CASSSSVGTGELFF.

This clonotype appeared many times. This rearrangement joins TRBV28 to TRBJ2-5, with no clear D. This CDR3 spans 11 amino acids. Trimming took 5 bases from V and 5 from J, leaving 6 bases between them. The germline gives CDR1 MDHEN, CDR2 SYDVKM. The DNA of the CDR3 is TGTGCCAGCAGTCCCCGGGAGACCCAGTACTTC. Amino acids: CASSPRETQYF.

This clonotype was seen ten or more times. The chain uses TRBV7-2 and TRBJ2-5; possible D gene TRBD2, 5 bases. The CDR3 length is 14 residues. Trimming cost V 4 bases and J 2 bases, with 11 bases left between them. CDR1 SGHTA and CDR2 FQGNSA come from the germline V gene. The CDR3 region has the DNA TGTGCCAGCAGCTCAACCACGGGACAAGAGACCCAGTACTTC. Amino acid sequence: CASSSTTGQETQYF.

This clonotype has at least ten counts. The chain recombines TRBV4-1 with TRBJ1-1; possible D gene TRBD1, 6 bases. Germline-derived CDR1 and CDR2 are MGHRA and YSYEKL. Between the trimmed V and J ends, which lost 4 bases and 6 bases, there was a span of 15 bases. The CDR3 runs 14 residues. CDR3 bases: TGCGCCAGCAGCCGACTTGGACAGAGACCTGAAGCTTTCTTT. Amino acid sequence: CASSRLGQRPEAFF.

This clonotype was found many times. The chain has TRBV11-2 and TRBJ1-2; maybe TRBD1 (5 bases). The CDR3 is 15 residues long. Germline V gene sequence: CDR1 SGHAT, CDR2 FQNNGV. V was clipped by 6 bases and J by 1 base, with 15 bases between them. In DNA, the CDR3 is TGTGCCAGCAGTTCACGACAGAGCCTTAACTATGGCTACACCTTC. This codes for CASSSRQSLNYGYTF.

This clonotype was counted a few times. The rearrangement uses TRBV24-1 and TRBJ2-5, with 11 bases fitting TRBD1. CDR1 and CDR2 (germline): KGHDR, SFDVKD. This CDR3 has 15 amino acids. Germline trimming cut 4 bases from V and 3 bases from J; bases unmatched to any gene: 3. In DNA form, the CDR3 reads TGTGCCACCAGTGAACCGGGACAGGGGGAAGAGACCCAGTACTTC. This translates into CATSEPGQGEETQYF.

This clonotype was observed many times. The chain is built from TRBV11-2 and TRBJ1-1, with TRBD1 as a possible D gene (5 bases). The CDR3 sequence is 15 residues long. Trimming took 4 bases from V and 1 from J, leaving 13 bases between them. Germline assignment: CDR1 SGHAT and CDR2 FQNNGV. The DNA of the CDR3 is TGTGCCAGCAGCTCCTCCACAGGCTCGAACACTGAAGCTTTCTTT. Its protein is CASSSSTGSNTEAFF.

This clonotype appeared once. The chain links TRBV12-3 or TRBV12-4 to TRBJ2-4; D might be TRBD1 (8 bases). V lost 5 bases and J lost 0, with 20 bases in between. This CDR3 contains 18 residues. CDR3 in DNA: TGTGCCAGCAGTGACCAGGGGGGGACAGGCGGAGCCAAAAACATTCAGTACTTC. This codes for CASSDQGGTGGAKNIQYF.

With regard to this clonotype: This sequence may be a read error, since a much larger clone differs from it by one base. The chain uses TRBV20-1 and TRBJ2-3; 10 nucleotides align to TRBD1. Germline V gene data show CDR1 as DFQATT and CDR2 as SNEGSKA (reference sequence). The CDR3 loop spans 13 amino acids. The J segment lost 7 bases and the V segment lost 4 bases, leaving 5 bases of the junction unmatched. CDR3 region: CSAKTGGPYTQYF. The CDR3 region has the DNA TGCAGTGCTAAGACAGGGGGCCCATATACGCAGTATTTT.

The gene calls are TRBV15 and TRBJ2-4; 9 positions agree with TRBD2. Per the germline V gene, CDR1 is LNHNV and CDR2 is YYDKDF (reference sequence). The CDR3 length is 16 residues. Losses at the gene ends were 8 bases for V and 10 bases for J; bases not matched to a gene: 18. This CDR3 is CATGKGAPGTSSIQYF. CDR3 sequence (DNA): TGTGCCACCGGCAAAGGGGCCCCCGGGACTAGCAGTATTCAGTACTTC.

The rearrangement uses TRBV15 and TRBJ2-1; D remains ambiguous. The CDR3 is 14 amino acids. Germline V CDR1 and CDR2: LNHNV, YYDKDF (reference sequence). V lost 1 base and J lost 5, with 9 bases in between. The CDR3 spells CATSRARADNEQFF. CDR3 DNA sequence: TGTGCCACCAGCAGAGCCCGGGCCGACAATGAGCAGTTCTTC.

Ten or more counts support this clonotype. The CDR3 nucleotides are TGTGCCAGCAGCGACGTGGGGGGTACGCAGTATTTT. It codes for CASSDVGGTQYF. This chain links TRBV6-1 with TRBJ2-3; D is perhaps TRBD2 (6 bases). V was pared by 6 bases and J by 8 bases, with 12 bases between. The germline V gene encodes CDR1 MNHNS and CDR2 SASEGT. The CDR3 has 12 amino acids.

Ten or more counts support this clonotype. The genes are TRBV7-2 and TRBJ1-6, with no clear D. CDR1 and CDR2 from the germline V gene are SGHTA and FQGNSA. The germline V and J ends were trimmed by 6 bases and 10 bases, with 16 bases remaining between them. CDR3 length: 14 residues. CDR3 sequence: CASRPGEPKSPLHF. CDR3 sequence (DNA): TGTGCCAGCAGACCCGGCGAACCGAAATCACCCCTCCACTTT.

The V gene is TRBV5-1, the J gene TRBJ2-7; D assignment may be TRBD1 or TRBD2 (6 bases each). Germline V gives CDR1 SGHRS, CDR2 YFSETQ. The CDR3 consists of 15 residues. Trimming left V 4 bases short and J 3 bases short, with 17 bases between. The CDR3 loop reads CASSRGNRELYEQYF. The CDR3 nucleotides read TGCGCCAGCAGCCGGGGGAACAGGGAACTCTACGAGCAGTACTTC. Variable domain in full (rest from reference TRBV5-1 and TRBJ2-7): KAGVTQTPRYLIKTRGQQVTLSCSPISGHRSVSWYQQTPGQGLQFLFEYFSETQRNKGNFPGRFSGRQFSNSRSEMNVSTLELGDSALYLCASSRGNRELYEQYFGPGTRLTVT.

The V call is TRBV27, the J call TRBJ2-3; D is perhaps TRBD1 (5 bases). CDR1 MNHEY and CDR2 SMNVEV come from the germline V gene (reference sequence). V dropped 8 bases and J dropped 7 bases, with 19 bases sitting between them. The CDR3 consists of 14 residues. Here the CDR3 reads CASRRQGFTNTQYF. In nucleotides, the CDR3 is TGTGCCAGCCGGCGCCAGGGTTTTACCAATACGCAGTATTTT.

As regards this clonotype: A much larger clone is a single base away; this may be a read error. The chain recombines TRBV7-2 with TRBJ1-5, with unresolved D. The CDR3 consists of 14 residues. The germline V gene has CDR1 SGHTA and CDR2 FQGNSA. V was cut by 5 bases and J by 2 bases, with 10 bases left in between. Here the CDR3 reads CASSPPRGNQPQHF. DNA of the CDR3: TGTGCCAGCAGCCCACCTAGGGGCAATCAGCCCCAGCATTTT.

In its sample, this clonotype was seen many times. The chain uses TRBV6-1 and TRBJ2-5, with 11 bases fitting TRBD2. Trimming cost V 5 bases and J 1 base; bases outside gene matches: 9. CDR3 length equals 17 residues. Germline CDR1 is MNHNS and CDR2 is SASEGT. DNA for the CDR3: TGTGCCAGCAGTAAACTATCGGGGACTAGCGGCCAAGAGACCCAGTACTTC. It specifies CASSKLSGTSGQETQYF.